This T cell receptor beta chain was identified in a study of blood T cell repertoires in COVID-19. This clone was seen more than once but under ten times. The CDR3 totals 17 residues. Losses at the gene ends were 0 bases for V and 8 bases for J; bases not matched to a gene: 8. Per the germline V gene, CDR1 is KGHSH and CDR2 is LQKENI. TCRdb keeps only in-frame clones here, not all; method: immunoSEQ multiplex PCR. The repertoire has some 130,000 clones, roughly 91% of them found once; the top ten carry less than 4.5%. What was sequenced was peripheral blood. This TCR came from a man aged 60 to 69 with COVID-19, enrolled during active disease. V is TRBV18 and J is TRBJ1-4; 11 bases align to TRBD1. The CDR3 sequence: CASSPPRTGGNWEKLFF. DNA of the CDR3: TGTGCCAGCTCACCACCACGGACAGGGGGCAATTGGGAAAAACTGTTTTTT.